Shown below are 2 T cell receptor beta chains from a single sample sequenced in a study of blood T cell repertoires in COVID-19. TCRdb's table, derived via immunoSEQ multiplex PCR, lists solely in-frame clones and lacks some. The data hold fewer than 500,000 clones, with about 90% observed a single time. The sequenced sample was peripheral blood. These receptors all come from a man aged 18 to 30 with COVID-19, enrolled during active disease.

The J gene is TRBJ1-1, the V gene TRBV5-4; 8 bases map to TRBD1. V was pared by 4 bases and J by 2 bases, with 1 base of the junction left unmatched. This CDR3 has 13 amino acids. Per germline, CDR1 SGHNT and CDR2 YYREEE (reference sequence). The CDR3 DNA reads TGTGCCAGCAGCCCAGGGGGCAACACTGAAGCTTTCTTT. As protein: CASSPGGNTEAFF.

The chain recombines TRBV2 with TRBJ1-1; 9 bases map to TRBD1. V shed 5 bases and J 6 bases; nucleotides not matched to a gene: 7. Looked up from germline, CDR1 is SNHLY and CDR2 is FYNNEI. CDR3 length: 14 residues. CDR3 residues: CASSPRTGEPEAFF. The CDR3 region has the DNA TGTGCCAGCAGTCCCCGGACAGGGGAGCCTGAAGCTTTCTTT.